This entry concerns a single T cell receptor (beta chain). Its antigen is currently unknown. PCR amplification relied on 60 Vbeta primers (plus 13 Jbeta primers). Here immunoSEQ multiplex PCR was the method, and the copy in TCRdb shows in-frame clones only, minus some. The data show over 200,000 clones, over 65% seen once. This sample is drawn from a study of cytomegalovirus exposure and HLA in healthy donors. Study conclusions and caveats: A later analysis found that most CMV-associated TCR beta chains appeared HLA-restricted. A prior analysis recorded that most TCR beta V segments were productive about 90% or about 30% of the time.

The V segment lost 2 bases and the J segment 4 bases; nucleotides outside the gene matches: 5. CDR1 is LGHNT and CDR2 is FRNRAP in the germline V gene. This CDR3 has 15 amino acids. This chain connects TRBV12-5 to TRBJ2-7, with TRBD2 matching over 10 bases. The sequenced material came from PBMCs. This clonotype was sampled from a woman aged 55-69 years in good health and CMV-seropositive. The CDR3 nucleotides read TGTGCTAGTGGTTTGATTAGCGGGAGGCGGTACGAGCAGTACTTC. It translates to CASGLISGRRYEQYF.